This TCR beta chain is drawn from a study of T cell changes during pregnancy in multiple sclerosis. Assay used: immunoSEQ multiplex PCR; TCRdb lists only in-frame clones, some missing. The sample comprises around 27,000 clones, about 93% of which are singletons, and around 0.39% rests with the top ten. This specimen consisted of CD4+ T cells from peripheral blood mononuclear cells, obtained after pregnancy. The sequence was collected from a female donor with multiple sclerosis, enrolled in a pregnancy study.

CDR3 residues: CASRQGAYEKLFF. For the CDR3, the DNA is TGTGCCAGTCGTCAGGGGGCCTACGAAAAACTGTTTTTT. The chain couples TRBV19 to TRBJ1-4; 8 bases are a match to TRBD1. The CDR3 consists of 13 residues. Per the germline V gene, CDR1 is LNHDA and CDR2 is SQIVND (reference sequence). Losses at the gene ends were 8 bases for V and 8 bases for J; bases not matched to a gene: 7.